This is a list of T cell receptor beta chains from one sample in a study of graft-versus-host responses after intestinal transplantation. Assay used: immunoSEQ multiplex PCR; TCRdb lists only in-frame clones, some missing. The sample shows roughly 25,000 clones, over 65% of them seen only once. The specimen was PBMCs, collected about 27 days after intestinal transplant. The receptors stem from a human patient who received an intestinal transplant, so some T cells may come from the graft donor. Both conserved end residues are part of each CDR3. A D gene is named only where the DNA matches it firmly. The size of a clone is reported for some rows only, either as once, few or many, or as a class for expanded clones.

d_call,j_call,v_call,clone_size,cdr3_nt,cdr3_aa
TRBD1,TRBJ1-1,TRBV29-1,-,TGCAGCGGGGGTCGACAGGGAAGTGGCACTGAAGCTTTCTTT,CSGGRQGSGTEAFF
-,TRBJ2-5,TRBV11-2,-,TGTGCCAGCAGCTTAGTTGTATGGGGGGCTGGGGAGACCCAGTACTTC,CASSLVVWGAGETQYF
-,TRBJ2-1,TRBV5-4,-,TGTGCCAGCAGTTATTCGGAGGTCGAGCAGTTCTTC,CASSYSEVEQFF
TRBD1,TRBJ2-7,TRBV6-5,few,TGTGCCAGTTCCACAGGGGGCCAAGACGAGCAGTACTTC,CASSTGGQDEQYF
-,TRBJ2-1,TRBV9,-,TGTGCCAGCAGCGTATTTTCAGGGCCCAATGAGCAGTTCTTC,CASSVFSGPNEQFF
TRBD1,TRBJ2-7,TRBV9,-,TGTGCCAGCAGCCTCGGGACAGGGGGTTACTACGAGCAGTACTTC,CASSLGTGGYYEQYF
TRBD2,TRBJ2-1,TRBV4-1,-,TGCGCCAGCAGCCTAGCGGGATCTAGTGAGCAGTTCTTC,CASSLAGSSEQFF
-,TRBJ1-1,TRBV5-6,-,TGTGCCAGCAGCTTGGGGCGTTACACTAACACTGAAGCTTTCTTT,CASSLGRYTNTEAFF
-,TRBJ2-1,TRBV7-3,-,TGTGCCAGCAGCGAGGACAGCCCGTCAGTCTACAATGAGCAGTTCTTC,CASSEDSPSVYNEQFF
-,TRBJ2-3,TRBV28,-,TGTGCCAGCAGTTTAATAGGGGAAGAGACAGATACGCAGTATTTT,CASSLIGEETDTQYF
-,TRBJ1-1,TRBV19,-,TGTGCCAGTAGGGCGGGGGGGCTTGTCTCTAAAGCTGAAGCTTTCTTT,CASRAGGLVSKAEAFF
TRBD1,TRBJ2-3,TRBV27,-,TGTGCCAGCAGTTCGCGGGACAGGGGGCGAGGCACAGATACGCAGTATTTT,CASSSRDRGRGTDTQYF
-,TRBJ2-7,TRBV5-6,-,TGTGCCAGCAGCTTGACTAACTCATACGAGCAGTACTTC,CASSLTNSYEQYF
-,TRBJ1-2,TRBV5-4,-,TGTGCCAGCAGCTTGATCGGCAGGGAGCAGGGCTACACCTTC,CASSLIGREQGYTF
TRBD2,TRBJ2-3,TRBV11-3,few,TGTGCCAGCAGCGCACGACTAGCGGGTGGTACCACAGATACGCAGTATTTT,CASSARLAGGTTDTQYF
-,TRBJ2-1,TRBV28,-,TGTGCCAGCAGAAAAGGGGGAACTAATGAGCAGTTCTTC,CASRKGGTNEQFF
TRBD2,TRBJ2-1,TRBV10-3,-,TGTGCCATCAGTGTTTTCCTAGCGGGGGGGCGTGAGCAGTTCTTC,CAISVFLAGGREQFF
TRBD2,TRBJ2-7,TRBV7-6,few,TGTGCCAGCAGCTGGACTAGCGGGGGGGCCGAGCAGTACTTC,CASSWTSGGAEQYF
TRBD1,TRBJ1-1,TRBV9,-,TGTGCCAGCAGCGTAGGATTGGATAGACAGGGGCGGGGTGAAGCTTTCTTT,CASSVGLDRQGRGEAFF
-,TRBJ1-6,TRBV6-1,-,TGTGCCAGCAGTGAAGCGCTGGCAAACTCACCCCTCCACTTT,CASSEALANSPLHF
-,TRBJ1-6,TRBV2,few,TGTGCCAGCAGTGACGGGCAGGGGACAAGCTCCTATAATTCACCCCTCCACTTT,CASSDGQGTSSYNSPLHF
-,TRBJ1-1,TRBV6-6,-,TGTGCCAGCAGTTATAGGGCACCCCCGGACACTGAAGCTTTCTTT,CASSYRAPPDTEAFF
TRBD1,TRBJ2-7,TRBV5-3,-,TGTGCCAGAAGTGAATCATGTAATGGTGTGAGGGACAGGGGGAGCGTTGGTCTCTACGAGCAGTACTTC,CARSESCNGVRDRGSVGLYEQYF
TRBD1,TRBJ2-5,TRBV9,-,TGTGCCAGCAGCGCCCAGGGGGTCGTGGAGACCCAGTACTTC,CASSAQGVVETQYF
-,TRBJ1-6,TRBV13,few,TGTGCCAGCAGCTTAGTCAGGAAGGGGTCACCCCTCCACTTT,CASSLVRKGSPLHF
-,TRBJ2-1,TRBV28,-,TGTGCCAGCAGCTGGACTGGACGTACTGAGCAGTTCTTC,CASSWTGRTEQFF
-,TRBJ1-1,TRBV10-2,-,TGCGCCAGCTGGGGGATGAACACTGAAGCTTTCTTT,CASWGMNTEAFF
-,TRBJ1-5,TRBV5-1,-,TGCGCCAGCAGCTTCAGGGGTTCTATTCAGCCCCAGCATTTT,CASSFRGSIQPQHF
-,TRBJ1-2,TRBV9,-,TGTGCCAGCAGCGGGCGTCCGGCAGGCAAACTTAACTATGGCTACACCTTC,CASSGRPAGKLNYGYTF
TRBD2,TRBJ2-7,TRBV7-8,-,TGTGCCAGCAGTTCTCGGACTAGCCAAAGCTACGAGCAGTACTTC,CASSSRTSQSYEQYF
TRBD2,TRBJ2-3,TRBV9,-,TGTGCCAGCAGCCAGGGCTGGCGGGGGTTCACAGATACGCAGTATTTT,CASSQGWRGFTDTQYF
TRBD1,TRBJ2-5,TRBV6-1,few,TGTGCCAGCAGTGCCAACAGGGGTGTGCAAGAGACCCAGTACTTC,CASSANRGVQETQYF
TRBD1,TRBJ2-7,TRBV5-1,-,TGCGCCAGCAGCTACGGACAGGGGCTCTACGAGCAGTACTTC,CASSYGQGLYEQYF
TRBD1,TRBJ1-2,TRBV6-5,-,TGTGCCAGCAGTTTGACAGGGGGCTATGGCTACACCTTC,CASSLTGGYGYTF
-,TRBJ1-5,TRBV7-8,once,TGTGCCAGCAGCCCCAAACCCGGCCGTCAGCCCCAGCATTTT,CASSPKPGRQPQHF
TRBD2,TRBJ2-3,TRBV5-3,-,TGTGCCAGATTCAAGGGGCTGATAGCGGGAGGCTCTAGCACAGATACGCAGTATTTT,CARFKGLIAGGSSTDTQYF
-,TRBJ2-1,TRBV29-1,-,TGCAGCGTCCAAGGCGGGACAGTCAATGAGCAGTTCTTC,CSVQGGTVNEQFF
-,TRBJ2-2,TRBV7-9,-,TGTGCCAGCAGCTTAGCAGGACAAACGAACACCGGGGAGCTGTTTTTT,CASSLAGQTNTGELFF
-,TRBJ1-4,TRBV6-5,-,TGTGCCAGCTCAGTTAGTCTGAATGAAAAACTGTTTTTT,CASSVSLNEKLFF
TRBD1,TRBJ1-2,TRBV5-4,once,TGTGCCAGCAGCCCCGCGACAGGGGGAACGGACTATGGCTACACCTTC,CASSPATGGTDYGYTF
-,TRBJ2-2,TRBV28,-,TGTGCCAGTTTCATTCGCGGGGGCGCCGGGGAGCTGTTTTTT,CASFIRGGAGELFF